A selection of T cell receptor beta chains follows, all from one sample in a study of beta chain features in type 1 diabetes. Method: immunoSEQ multiplex PCR; TCRdb's copy keeps in-frame clones and lacks some. The sample consists of 630,000 or so clones, over 13% of them appearing once. Sequenced: naive CD4+ T cells from blood. All receptors derive from a young man with type 1 diabetes. The CDR3 runs from the conserved cysteine through the conserved F or W. The D gene is left open where the match is weak. For some rows the clone size is stated as once, few or many, or as a class when expanded; others skip it.

v_call: TRBV5-1
clone_size: few
j_call: TRBJ1-4
d_call: -
cdr3_nt: TGCGCCAGCAGCTTGAATGAAAAACTGTTTTTT
cdr3_aa: CASSLNEKLFF

v_call: TRBV7-2
clone_size: -
j_call: TRBJ2-6
d_call: -
cdr3_nt: TGTGCCAGCAGCCCCATGGACCTCTCTGGGGCCAACGTCCTGACTTTC
cdr3_aa: CASSPMDLSGANVLTF

v_call: TRBV18
clone_size: few
j_call: TRBJ2-2
d_call: -
cdr3_nt: TGTGCCAGCTCACGGGAATTCACCGGGGAGCTGTTTTTT
cdr3_aa: CASSREFTGELFF

v_call: TRBV5-1
clone_size: few
j_call: TRBJ1-1
d_call: TRBD1
cdr3_nt: TGCGCCAGCAGCTGGGGGACAGGGTCCATGAACACTGAAGCTTTCTTT
cdr3_aa: CASSWGTGSMNTEAFF

v_call: TRBV30
clone_size: -
j_call: TRBJ1-5
d_call: -
cdr3_nt: TGTGCCTGGAGTGTAGGTGGCAATCAGCCCCAGCATTTT
cdr3_aa: CAWSVGGNQPQHF

v_call: TRBV5-6
clone_size: -
j_call: TRBJ2-5
d_call: -
cdr3_nt: TGTGCCAGCAGCCTGGACACCCAAGAGACCCAGTACTTC
cdr3_aa: CASSLDTQETQYF

v_call: TRBV5-4
clone_size: -
j_call: TRBJ2-2
d_call: -
cdr3_nt: TGTGCCAGCAGCCCAGCCCAACGGAACACCGGGGAGCTGTTTTTT
cdr3_aa: CASSPAQRNTGELFF

v_call: TRBV2
clone_size: -
j_call: TRBJ1-2
d_call: TRBD1
cdr3_nt: TGTGCCAGCAGTGAAGGCAGGGGGTGGGATGGCTACACCTTC
cdr3_aa: CASSEGRGWDGYTF

v_call: TRBV30
clone_size: -
j_call: TRBJ2-4
d_call: -
cdr3_nt: TGTGCCTGGAGTGTATTTTCAGGGAACATTCAGTACTTC
cdr3_aa: CAWSVFSGNIQYF

v_call: TRBV9
clone_size: -
j_call: TRBJ2-1
d_call: -
cdr3_nt: TGTGCCAGCAGCGTGGCTGGCGATGAGCAGTTCTTC
cdr3_aa: CASSVAGDEQFF

v_call: TRBV9
clone_size: -
j_call: TRBJ1-2
d_call: -
cdr3_nt: TGTGCCAGCAGCGTAGTGGGAAGGTACACCTTC
cdr3_aa: CASSVVGRYTF

v_call: TRBV11-2
clone_size: -
j_call: TRBJ2-1
d_call: -
cdr3_nt: TGTGCCAGCAGCTTCGGGACCTCCTACAATGAGCAGTTCTTC
cdr3_aa: CASSFGTSYNEQFF

v_call: TRBV19
clone_size: few
j_call: TRBJ1-1
d_call: -
cdr3_nt: TGTGCCAGTAGTATCCAGGGAACTGAAGCTTTCTTT
cdr3_aa: CASSIQGTEAFF

v_call: TRBV19
clone_size: once
j_call: TRBJ1-1
d_call: -
cdr3_nt: TGTGCCAGTAGTAGGAAGGTGAACACTGAAGCTTTCTTT
cdr3_aa: CASSRKVNTEAFF

v_call: TRBV19
clone_size: -
j_call: TRBJ1-5
d_call: TRBD1
cdr3_nt: TGTGCCAGTAGTGCGGACAGGGAACGAAATCAGCCCCAGCATTTT
cdr3_aa: CASSADRERNQPQHF

v_call: TRBV4-3
clone_size: few
j_call: TRBJ1-2
d_call: -
cdr3_nt: TGCGCCAGCAGCCAAGCTTACTATGGCTACACCTTC
cdr3_aa: CASSQAYYGYTF

v_call: TRBV14
clone_size: few
j_call: TRBJ1-4
d_call: -
cdr3_nt: TGTGCCAGCAGCCAAGATCGTGGAACAGAAAAACTGTTTTTT
cdr3_aa: CASSQDRGTEKLFF

v_call: TRBV10-3
clone_size: -
j_call: TRBJ2-1
d_call: -
cdr3_nt: TGTGCCATCAGTGAGGGTATCGGGCAGTTCTTC
cdr3_aa: CAISEGIGQFF

v_call: TRBV6-6
clone_size: few
j_call: TRBJ2-7
d_call: TRBD1
cdr3_nt: TGTGCCAGCAGTTACACGCAGGGGGCTGCCGCCTACGAGCAGTACTTC
cdr3_aa: CASSYTQGAAAYEQYF

v_call: TRBV28
clone_size: -
j_call: TRBJ1-5
d_call: -
cdr3_nt: TGTGCCAGCAGTTTCAGAAGTCTCCAGCCCCAGCATTTT
cdr3_aa: CASSFRSLQPQHF

v_call: TRBV5-4
clone_size: few
j_call: TRBJ1-2
d_call: TRBD1
cdr3_nt: TGTGCCAGCAGCCAGACAGGGGCAGGGGGTCATGGCTACACCTTC
cdr3_aa: CASSQTGAGGHGYTF

v_call: TRBV30
clone_size: -
j_call: TRBJ2-7
d_call: -
cdr3_nt: TGTGCCTGGACCACATTGGGCGGCTCCTACGAGCAGTACTTC
cdr3_aa: CAWTTLGGSYEQYF

v_call: TRBV2
clone_size: -
j_call: TRBJ1-3
d_call: -
cdr3_nt: TGTGCCAGCAGTGGACGGCGCTCTGGAAACACCATATATTTT
cdr3_aa: CASSGRRSGNTIYF

v_call: TRBV6-5
clone_size: few
j_call: TRBJ2-7
d_call: -
cdr3_nt: TGTGCCAGCAGAAAGCGGAACGAGCAGTACTTC
cdr3_aa: CASRKRNEQYF

v_call: TRBV29-1
clone_size: -
j_call: TRBJ1-2
d_call: -
cdr3_nt: TGCAGCGTTGAAGATCAAAGACTCCAACCATATGGCTACACCTTC
cdr3_aa: CSVEDQRLQPYGYTF

v_call: TRBV7-9
clone_size: few
j_call: TRBJ2-5
d_call: TRBD1
cdr3_nt: TGTGCCAGCAGTCGAGGCCGGGACAGAGAACGTCAAGAGACCCAGTACTTC
cdr3_aa: CASSRGRDRERQETQYF

v_call: TRBV15
clone_size: -
j_call: TRBJ2-7
d_call: TRBD1
cdr3_nt: TGTGCCACCAGCAGAGACTGGACAGGGTCCGAGCAGTACTTC
cdr3_aa: CATSRDWTGSEQYF

v_call: TRBV5-1
clone_size: few
j_call: TRBJ1-6
d_call: -
cdr3_nt: TGCGCCAGCAGCTTAAGAAAACAGGGTCTGGGGAATTCACCCCTCCACTTT
cdr3_aa: CASSLRKQGLGNSPLHF

v_call: TRBV30
clone_size: -
j_call: TRBJ1-5
d_call: -
cdr3_nt: TGTGCCTGGAGTGTACTGGGGGGGAATCAGCCCCAGCATTTT
cdr3_aa: CAWSVLGGNQPQHF

v_call: TRBV2
clone_size: -
j_call: TRBJ1-2
d_call: -
cdr3_nt: TGTGCCAGCAGTGTACTGGATGGCTACACCTTC
cdr3_aa: CASSVLDGYTF

v_call: TRBV9
clone_size: -
j_call: TRBJ1-4
d_call: -
cdr3_nt: TGTGCCAGCAGCCCCCGGACAGCTCTTAATGAAAAACTGTTTTTT
cdr3_aa: CASSPRTALNEKLFF

v_call: TRBV28
clone_size: -
j_call: TRBJ1-5
d_call: -
cdr3_nt: TGTGCCAGCACGTCAGGGGATCAGCCCCAGCATTTT
cdr3_aa: CASTSGDQPQHF

v_call: TRBV18
clone_size: few
j_call: TRBJ2-5
d_call: -
cdr3_nt: TGTGCCAGCTCACCACTACTGGGCCCGGAGACCCAGTACTTC
cdr3_aa: CASSPLLGPETQYF

v_call: TRBV11-2
clone_size: -
j_call: TRBJ2-5
d_call: -
cdr3_nt: TGTGCCAGCAGGACATTGCGGCAAGAGACCCAGTACTTC
cdr3_aa: CASRTLRQETQYF

v_call: TRBV11-2
clone_size: few
j_call: TRBJ1-1
d_call: -
cdr3_nt: TGTGCCAGCAGCCCTGGGCTGGCGAACACTGAAGCTTTCTTT
cdr3_aa: CASSPGLANTEAFF

v_call: TRBV25-1
clone_size: -
j_call: TRBJ2-3
d_call: TRBD2
cdr3_nt: TGTGCCAGCACCCTAGCGGGAACAGATACGCAGTATTTT
cdr3_aa: CASTLAGTDTQYF

v_call: TRBV7-9
clone_size: few
j_call: TRBJ1-1
d_call: -
cdr3_nt: TGTGCCAGCAGCTTAGGTACAGGGCCGAACACTGAAGCTTTCTTT
cdr3_aa: CASSLGTGPNTEAFF

v_call: TRBV25-1
clone_size: -
j_call: TRBJ1-1
d_call: -
cdr3_nt: TGTGCCAGCAGTTCGGGATTGAACACTGAAGCTTTCTTT
cdr3_aa: CASSSGLNTEAFF

v_call: TRBV5-1
clone_size: -
j_call: TRBJ2-3
d_call: -
cdr3_nt: TGCGCCAGCAGCTTGGAGGGGAGGAGAGATACGCAGTATTTT
cdr3_aa: CASSLEGRRDTQYF

v_call: TRBV5-1
clone_size: few
j_call: TRBJ1-5
d_call: -
cdr3_nt: TGCGCCAGCAGCTTGGCAGGGGAAGGAGGACAGCCCCAGCATTTT
cdr3_aa: CASSLAGEGGQPQHF

v_call: TRBV30
clone_size: -
j_call: TRBJ2-1
d_call: -
cdr3_nt: TGTGCCTGGAGTGTACACAGGAGCCTTTACAATGAGCAGTTCTTC
cdr3_aa: CAWSVHRSLYNEQFF

v_call: TRBV29-1
clone_size: few
j_call: TRBJ2-5
d_call: -
cdr3_nt: TGCAGCGTTGAGACCGGGACAACGTACCAAGAGACCCAGTACTTC
cdr3_aa: CSVETGTTYQETQYF

v_call: TRBV30
clone_size: few
j_call: TRBJ1-6
d_call: TRBD1
cdr3_nt: TGTGCCTGGAGTGGAGGATACTCGGGACAGCCTAATTCACCCCTCCACTTT
cdr3_aa: CAWSGGYSGQPNSPLHF

v_call: TRBV14
clone_size: few
j_call: TRBJ1-1
d_call: -
cdr3_nt: TGTGCCAGCAGCCAGGGCGTGAACACTGAAGCTTTCTTT
cdr3_aa: CASSQGVNTEAFF

v_call: TRBV7-2
clone_size: -
j_call: TRBJ2-2
d_call: -
cdr3_nt: TGTGCCAGCAGGCGACTGGCCTCGGGCGGGGAGCTGTTTTTT
cdr3_aa: CASRRLASGGELFF

v_call: TRBV9
clone_size: -
j_call: TRBJ2-1
d_call: -
cdr3_nt: TGTGCCAGCAGCGGCCGGCAGGGTATAAAGCAGTTCTTC
cdr3_aa: CASSGRQGIKQFF